These T cell receptor beta chains were read from a single sample in a study of T-cell reconstitution after alpha-beta-depleted transplantation in children. One entry per CDR3 protein results from TCRdb running MiXCR on the PCR reads. This sample carries just under 250,000 distinct CDR3 sequences, roughly 23% of them seen once, and the ten largest clones take 2.6%. The sequencing used PBMCs, collected before TCRalphabeta/CD19-depleted stem cell transplant. The source of these receptors is a girl aged 2 to 10 with Fanconi anemia, due to receive a stem cell transplant. Both conserved end residues are part of each CDR3. A D gene is named only where the DNA matches it firmly. Rows may omit the clone size; those that give it use once, few, many or a size class.

D,V,J,size,DNA,CDR3
NA,TRBV5-6,TRBJ2-5,NA,TGTGCCAGCAGCTTGGCCCCAGGGCGTTTTCAAGAGACCCAGTACTTC,CASSLAPGRFQETQYF
NA,TRBV21-1,TRBJ2-7,many,TGTGCCAGCCTTCCTCAGGGAATAGTGGCCTACGAGCAGTACTTC,CASLPQGIVAYEQYF
NA,TRBV6-5,TRBJ2-2,NA,TGTGCCAGCAGTTACTCGACGGGGGATCGGAACACCGGGGAGCTGTTTTTT,CASSYSTGDRNTGELFF
TRBD2,TRBV12-3/TRBV12-4,TRBJ2-1,many,TGTGCCAGCAGTAGGGGACTAGAGTACAATGAGCAGTTCTTC,CASSRGLEYNEQFF
NA,TRBV7-3,TRBJ2-1,NA,TGTGCCAGCAGCTTAACGGCGACTCGATACAATGAGCAGTTCTTC,CASSLTATRYNEQFF
TRBD1,TRBV29-1,TRBJ1-1,NA,TGCAGCGTTGTTTCGGACAGGGGACTCATGAACACTGAAGCTTTCTTT,CSVVSDRGLMNTEAFF
NA,TRBV25-1,TRBJ2-7,few,TGTGCCAGCAGTGTCTCCAGGGAGCCCTACGAGCAGTACTTC,CASSVSREPYEQYF
NA,TRBV18,TRBJ1-1,NA,TGTGCCAGCTCACCTTGGGCCAGGGGCTTAAACACTGAAGCTTTCTTT,CASSPWARGLNTEAFF
NA,TRBV20-1,TRBJ2-3,once,TGCAGTGCTAGAGATTCTCTAAGCGGTACTAGCACAGATACGCAGTATTTT,CSARDSLSGTSTDTQYF
NA,TRBV18,TRBJ1-5,few,TGTGCCAGCTCACCCACGAAAGAAGGTAATCAGCCCCAGCATTTT,CASSPTKEGNQPQHF
NA,TRBV27,TRBJ2-4,many,TGTGCCAGCAGTTTAGGGAACATTCAGTACTTC,CASSLGNIQYF
TRBD2,TRBV6-5,TRBJ2-2,many,TGTGCCAGCAGTTCAGGCCTAGCGGGGGCCGGGGAGCTGTTTTTT,CASSSGLAGAGELFF
TRBD2,TRBV28,TRBJ2-3,NA,TGTGCCAGCGAATCTAGCGGGAGCCTTGATACGCAGTATTTT,CASESSGSLDTQYF
NA,TRBV5-1,TRBJ2-1,NA,TGCGCCAGCAGTAGACGCGATGATAAAGGGGGAGATGAGCAGTTCTTC,CASSRRDDKGGDEQFF
NA,TRBV6-5,TRBJ1-5,few,TGTGCCAGCAGTTACTCGAGTGATCAATCGAATCAGCCCCAGCATTTT,CASSYSSDQSNQPQHF
TRBD1,TRBV12-3/TRBV12-4,TRBJ2-2,NA,TGTGCCAGCAGTTTAACAGGGGGTTACACCGGGGAGCTGTTTTTT,CASSLTGGYTGELFF
NA,TRBV29-1,TRBJ2-7,NA,TGCAGCGTTGTCGCGTCCAACGACTACGAGCAGTACTTC,CSVVASNDYEQYF
NA,TRBV5-1,TRBJ2-7,many,TGCGCCAGCAGCCTCATCACCGGATCCTACGAGCAGTACTTC,CASSLITGSYEQYF
NA,TRBV29-1,TRBJ2-1,many,TGCAGCGTTAAGGGGGAGGGAGTAATCACCTACAATGAGCAGTTCTTC,CSVKGEGVITYNEQFF
TRBD2,TRBV12-3/TRBV12-4,TRBJ2-1,many,TGTGCCAGCACCGTTTTTAGCGGGAGTTTTGGCAATGAGCAGTTCTTC,CASTVFSGSFGNEQFF
NA,TRBV4-1,TRBJ1-3,NA,TGCGCCAGCAGCCAAGATCATCGTTCTCACACCTCTGGAAACACCATATATTTT,CASSQDHRSHTSGNTIYF
NA,TRBV5-1,TRBJ2-2,many,TGCGCCAGCAGCTTGGAAGGCAGGGGTGCCGCGAACACCGGGGAGCTGTTTTTT,CASSLEGRGAANTGELFF
NA,TRBV7-2,TRBJ2-1,NA,TGTGCCAGCAAAGCTGTCCATGAGCAGTTCTTC,CASKAVHEQFF
TRBD1,TRBV5-1,TRBJ2-7,NA,TGCGCCAGCTCAGGCGTTACTTCGGGACAGGGAGGCTTCTCCTACGAGCAGTACTTC,CASSGVTSGQGGFSYEQYF
NA,TRBV20-1,TRBJ2-7,few,TGCAGTGCTAGAGAATTGGCGGGATCCCTTCTCGAGCAGTACTTC,CSARELAGSLLEQYF
TRBD1,TRBV12-3/TRBV12-4,TRBJ2-7,many,TGTGCCAGCAGTTCCCAGCCCGGGACAGGTTACTACTCCTACGAGCAGTACTTC,CASSSQPGTGYYSYEQYF